This T cell receptor beta chain was sequenced during a study of shared clonotypes between healthy human individuals. In the study overall: CD4 naive and memory got three plates each, CD8 naive two, CD8 memory one.

Authors' processing steps: Sequence data from immunoSEQ were junction-only and lacked quality scores; consequently, filtering differed. Sequenced by immunoSEQ multiplex PCR; TCRdb stores in-frame clones only, minus some. V, J and clone size are those of that table, while D and trimming were read from the DNA. Counted here are 2 million to 3 million clones, 93% occurring once; the ten biggest clones make up 0.36%. The CDR3 spans 18 residues. The germline gives CDR1 SGDLS, CDR2 YYNGEE. V was clipped by 0 bases and J by 4 bases; unmatched bases: 10. This receptor was obtained from a man aged 18 to 29 in good health. Some clones in this sample may be carry-over from other donors' samples. The chain combines TRBV9 with TRBJ2-1, with 10 positions matching TRBD2. Input material: naive CD4+ T cells from PBMCs. Subset reported: CD45RA+ positively selected. CDR3 nucleotides: TGTGCCAGCAGCGTAGCACCTAGCGGGAGATGGGGTTACAATGAGCAGTTCTTC. Amino acids: CASSVAPSGRWGYNEQFF.